Reported below is one T cell receptor (beta chain). Its antigen remains unknown. Tregs were sorted as CD4+CD25+CD127-/low cells. Full-length variable regions came from constant-region reverse primers plus semi-nested Nested Universal Primer A PCR. TCRdb passed the 5' RACE reads through MiXCR, listing each CDR3 protein once. Counted here are 7,000 or so distinct CDR3 sequences, approximately 73% occurring once; the ten biggest clones make up 4.5%. Findings and caveats of the study: In terms of TCR gene usage, tumor memory CD4+ T cells clustered together with blood and lymph node memory CD4+ cells, as well as with lymph node naive CD4+ cells. Greatest tumor Treg TCR overlap was with tumor naive CD4+ cells.

Sequences were obtained from tumor-infiltrating Tregs sorted from the breast tumor. The source of this sequence is a female donor with breast cancer.

The CDR3 nucleotides read TGTGCCAGCAGTCAACAGGGTTTGGGGAACTATGGCTACACCTTC. Protein product: CASSQQGLGNYGYTF. The chain couples TRBV6-5 to TRBJ1-2, with D possibly being TRBD1 (6 bases). CDR3 length equals 15 residues. Per the germline V gene, CDR1 is MNHEY and CDR2 is SVGAGI. Trimming shortened V by 5 bases and J by 2 bases, and 15 bases separated the two germline ends.